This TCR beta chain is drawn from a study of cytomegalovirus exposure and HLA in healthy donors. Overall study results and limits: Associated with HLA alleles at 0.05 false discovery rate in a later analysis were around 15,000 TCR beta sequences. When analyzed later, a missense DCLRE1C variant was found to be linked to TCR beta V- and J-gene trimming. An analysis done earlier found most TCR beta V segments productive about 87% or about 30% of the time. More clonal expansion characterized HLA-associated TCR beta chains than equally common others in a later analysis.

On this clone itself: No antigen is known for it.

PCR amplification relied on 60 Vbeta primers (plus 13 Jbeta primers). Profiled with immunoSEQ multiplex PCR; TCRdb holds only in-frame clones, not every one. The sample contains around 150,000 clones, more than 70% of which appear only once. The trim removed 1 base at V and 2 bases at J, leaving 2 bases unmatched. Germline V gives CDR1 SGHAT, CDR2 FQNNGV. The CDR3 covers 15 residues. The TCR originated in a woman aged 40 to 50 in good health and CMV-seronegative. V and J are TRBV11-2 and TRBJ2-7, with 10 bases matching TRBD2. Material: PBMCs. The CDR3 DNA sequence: TGTGCCAGCAGCTTAGTAGCGGGGGGACCCTACGAGCAGTACTTC. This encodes CASSLVAGGPYEQYF.